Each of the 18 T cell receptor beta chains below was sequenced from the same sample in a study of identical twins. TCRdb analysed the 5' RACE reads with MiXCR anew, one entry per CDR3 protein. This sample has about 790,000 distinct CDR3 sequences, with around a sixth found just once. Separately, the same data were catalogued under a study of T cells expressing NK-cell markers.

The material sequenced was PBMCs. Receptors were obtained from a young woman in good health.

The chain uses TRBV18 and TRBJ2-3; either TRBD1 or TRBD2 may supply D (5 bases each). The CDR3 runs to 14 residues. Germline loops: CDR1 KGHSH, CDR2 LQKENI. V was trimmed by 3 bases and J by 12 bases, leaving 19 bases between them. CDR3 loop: CASSPTHRDATQYF. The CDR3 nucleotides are TGTGCCAGCTCACCGACTCACCGGGACGCCACTCAGTATTTT.

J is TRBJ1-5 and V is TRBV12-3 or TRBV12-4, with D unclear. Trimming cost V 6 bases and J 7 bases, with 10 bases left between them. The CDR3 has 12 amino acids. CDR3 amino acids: CASSHIRQPQHF. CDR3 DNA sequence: TGTGCCAGCAGCCATATAAGGCAGCCCCAGCATTTT.

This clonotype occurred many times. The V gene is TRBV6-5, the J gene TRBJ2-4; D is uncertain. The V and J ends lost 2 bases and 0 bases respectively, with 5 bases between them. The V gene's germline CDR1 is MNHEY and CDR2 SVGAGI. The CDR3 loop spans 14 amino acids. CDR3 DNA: TGTGCCAGCAGTTACGATCTAGCCAAAAACATTCAGTACTTC. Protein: CASSYDLAKNIQYF.

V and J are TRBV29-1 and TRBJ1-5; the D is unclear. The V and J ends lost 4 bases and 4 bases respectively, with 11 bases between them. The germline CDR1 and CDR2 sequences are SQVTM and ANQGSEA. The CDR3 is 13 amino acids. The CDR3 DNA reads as TGCAGCGTTGCTGGGGAAATAAATCAGCCCCAGCATTTT. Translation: CSVAGEINQPQHF.

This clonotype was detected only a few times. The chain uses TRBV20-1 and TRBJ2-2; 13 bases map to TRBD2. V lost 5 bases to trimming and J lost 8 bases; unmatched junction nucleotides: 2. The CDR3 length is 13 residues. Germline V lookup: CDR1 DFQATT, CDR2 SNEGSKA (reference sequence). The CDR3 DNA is TGCAGTGCTTGGACTAGCGGGAGTGGGGAGCTGTTTTTT. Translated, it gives CSAWTSGSGELFF.

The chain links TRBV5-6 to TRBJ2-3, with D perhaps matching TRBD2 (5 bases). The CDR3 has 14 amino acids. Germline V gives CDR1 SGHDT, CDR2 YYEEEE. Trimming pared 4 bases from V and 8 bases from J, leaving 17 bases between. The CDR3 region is CASSPGLLGVTQYF. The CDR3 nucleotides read TGTGCCAGCAGCCCCGGACTCCTTGGTGTTACGCAGTATTTT.

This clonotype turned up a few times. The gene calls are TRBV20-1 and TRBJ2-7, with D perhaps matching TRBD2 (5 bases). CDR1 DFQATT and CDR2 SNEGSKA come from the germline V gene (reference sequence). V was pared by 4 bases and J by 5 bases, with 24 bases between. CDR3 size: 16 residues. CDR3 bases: TGCAGTGCTAACATCCTCTTAGCGCGAGGAGGTCACGAGCAGTACTTC. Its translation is CSANILLARGGHEQYF.

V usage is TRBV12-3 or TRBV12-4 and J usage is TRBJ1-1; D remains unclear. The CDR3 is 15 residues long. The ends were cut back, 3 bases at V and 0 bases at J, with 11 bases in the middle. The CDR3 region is CASSFGSGMNTEAFF. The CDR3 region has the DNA TGTGCCAGCAGTTTTGGGTCGGGTATGAACACTGAAGCTTTCTTT.

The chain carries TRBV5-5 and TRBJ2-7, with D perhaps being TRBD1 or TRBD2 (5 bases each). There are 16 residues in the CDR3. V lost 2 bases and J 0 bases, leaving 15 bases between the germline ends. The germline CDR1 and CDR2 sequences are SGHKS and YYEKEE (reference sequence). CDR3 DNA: TGTGCCAGCAGCTTTGGTGGGACCGCTAGCTCCTACGAGCAGTACTTC. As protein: CASSFGGTASSYEQYF.

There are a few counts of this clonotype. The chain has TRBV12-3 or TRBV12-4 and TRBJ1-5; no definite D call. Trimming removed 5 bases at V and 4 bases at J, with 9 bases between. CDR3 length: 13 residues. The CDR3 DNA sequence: TGTGCCAGCAGTCCCCGGACTAATCAGCCCCAGCATTTT. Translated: CASSPRTNQPQHF.

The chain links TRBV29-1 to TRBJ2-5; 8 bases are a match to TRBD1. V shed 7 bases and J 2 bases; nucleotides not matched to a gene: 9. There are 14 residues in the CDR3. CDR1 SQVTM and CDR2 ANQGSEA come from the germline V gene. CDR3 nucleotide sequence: TGCAGCGCCGGCCGGGACAGGCTTCAAGAGACCCAGTACTTC. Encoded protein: CSAGRDRLQETQYF.

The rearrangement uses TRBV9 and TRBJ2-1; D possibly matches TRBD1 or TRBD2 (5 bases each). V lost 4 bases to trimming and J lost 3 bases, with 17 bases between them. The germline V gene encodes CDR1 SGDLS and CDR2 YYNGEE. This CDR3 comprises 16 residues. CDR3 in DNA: TGTGCCAGCAGCCCCTTGGGGGTGGTTAGCTACAATGAGCAGTTCTTC. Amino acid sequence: CASSPLGVVSYNEQFF.

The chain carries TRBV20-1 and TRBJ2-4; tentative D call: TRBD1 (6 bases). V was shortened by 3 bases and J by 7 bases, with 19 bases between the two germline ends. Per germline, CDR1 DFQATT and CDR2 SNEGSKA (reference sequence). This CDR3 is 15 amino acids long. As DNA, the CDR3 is TGCAGTGCTAGTGAACAGGGCTTTGGGGCGAACATTCAGTACTTC. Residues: CSASEQGFGANIQYF.

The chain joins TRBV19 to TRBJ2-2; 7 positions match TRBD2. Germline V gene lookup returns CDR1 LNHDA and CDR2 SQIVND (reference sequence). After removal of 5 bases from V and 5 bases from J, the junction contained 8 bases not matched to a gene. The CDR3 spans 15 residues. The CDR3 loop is CASSLQREGTGELFF. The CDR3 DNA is TGTGCCAGTAGTCTACAAAGGGAGGGAACCGGGGAGCTGTTTTTT.

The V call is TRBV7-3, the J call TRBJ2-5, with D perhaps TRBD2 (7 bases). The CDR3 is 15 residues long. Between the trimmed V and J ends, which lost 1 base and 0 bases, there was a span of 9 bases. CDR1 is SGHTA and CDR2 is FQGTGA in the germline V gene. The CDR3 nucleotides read TGTGCCAGCAGCTTAAGAGGGGGGGACCAAGAGACCCAGTACTTC. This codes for CASSLRGGDQETQYF.

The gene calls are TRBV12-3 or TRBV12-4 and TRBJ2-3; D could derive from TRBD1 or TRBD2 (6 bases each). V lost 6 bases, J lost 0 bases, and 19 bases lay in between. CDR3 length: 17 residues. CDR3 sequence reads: CASRPLTGAGSTDTQYF. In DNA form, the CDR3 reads TGTGCCAGCAGACCGCTGACGGGGGCCGGAAGCACAGATACGCAGTATTTT.

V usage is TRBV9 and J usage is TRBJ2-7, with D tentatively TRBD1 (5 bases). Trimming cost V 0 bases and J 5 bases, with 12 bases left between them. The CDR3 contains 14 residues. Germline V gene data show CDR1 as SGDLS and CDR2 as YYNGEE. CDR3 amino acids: CASSVEGRVHEQYF. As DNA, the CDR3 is TGTGCCAGCAGCGTAGAGGGCAGGGTCCACGAGCAGTACTTC.

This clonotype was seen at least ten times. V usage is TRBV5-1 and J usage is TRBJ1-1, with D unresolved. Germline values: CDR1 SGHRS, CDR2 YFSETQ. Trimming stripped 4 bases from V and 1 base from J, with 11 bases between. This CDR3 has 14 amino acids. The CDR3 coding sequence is TGCGCCAGCAGCCCTACCGCAGGGAACACTGAAGCTTTCTTT. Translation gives CASSPTAGNTEAFF.